The rows below give T cell receptor beta chains drawn from one sample of a study of monozygotic twins with inflammatory bowel disease. TCRdb re-called the 5' RACE reads and gives one entry per CDR3 protein, without DNA. This sample's clone table lists about 300,000 distinct CDR3 sequences. Sequencing was performed on blood. The source is a human donor with ulcerative colitis or Crohn's disease, or a healthy co-twin of an affected twin (not recorded which). The CDR3 runs from the conserved cysteine through the conserved F or W.

V gene	J gene	CDR3 protein
TRBV5-1	TRBJ2-5	CASSLEGSVETQYF
TRBV4-3	TRBJ2-4	CASSRYDRGQDIQYF
TRBV6-6	TRBJ2-2	CASKTSTGELFF
TRBV11-2	TRBJ2-5	CASSLGLRGRQETQYF
TRBV7-9	TRBJ2-5	CASSPDAGNQETQYF
TRBV29-1	TRBJ2-6	CSVGNRSGANVLTF
TRBV23-1	TRBJ2-7	CASSLNSRDRRRQYF
TRBV7-2	TRBJ2-7	CASSLGTSGTYEQYF
TRBV19	TRBJ2-3	CASSTDATTQYF
TRBV20-1	TRBJ2-7	CSARARGGNSYEQYF
TRBV19	TRBJ2-5	CASSIRPLGETQYF
TRBV18	TRBJ2-7	CASSPPDLQGLRVGEQYF
TRBV4-3	TRBJ2-1	CASSQELAWGNEQFF
TRBV10-3	TRBJ1-2	CAISRDKDGYTF
TRBV29-1	TRBJ2-7	CSVASGAPYEQYF
TRBV7-2	TRBJ1-2	CASSLVLAYTF
TRBV4-3	TRBJ2-1	CASSQSRGSVEQFF
TRBV28	TRBJ2-7	CASSITSGSGEQYF
TRBV5-6	TRBJ1-6	CASSTTGGFSYNSPLHF
TRBV7-2	TRBJ2-1	CASSFRRYNEQFF
TRBV20-1	TRBJ2-1	CSTRRGGSSYNEQFF
TRBV7-2	TRBJ1-2	CASSPTGFDGYTF
TRBV7-9	TRBJ2-2	CASSLGERPGELFF
TRBV6-2/TRBV6-3	TRBJ2-7	CASSFGQGIVYEQYF
TRBV12-3/TRBV12-4	TRBJ1-2	CASSFEGARYGYTF
TRBV5-1	TRBJ2-7	CASSPQGAGPYEQYF
TRBV7-9	TRBJ2-3	CASSFPQGGADTQYF
TRBV20-1	TRBJ1-1	CSASGGPPIRPNTEAFF
TRBV9	TRBJ2-3	CASSEGHSTDTQYF
TRBV12-3/TRBV12-4	TRBJ1-5	CASSSADNQPQHF
TRBV15	TRBJ2-2	CATQGQGMTGELFF
TRBV5-1	TRBJ2-4	CASNTGYLENIQYF
TRBV28	TRBJ1-1	CASSPLRDREIFDGNTEAFF
TRBV5-1	TRBJ2-2	CASSLGRDSNTGELFF
TRBV18	TRBJ2-7	CASSPPGQTGREQYF
TRBV6-5	TRBJ2-2	CASSYKGSNTGELFF
TRBV29-1	TRBJ1-5	CSVSNGVYQPQHF
TRBV24-1	TRBJ2-3	CATTGGGTDTQYF
TRBV10-2	TRBJ2-7	CASSRGLTSDEQYF
TRBV20-1	TRBJ1-6	CSAHDRGYNSPLHF
TRBV5-1	TRBJ1-5	CASSRTGDHNQPQHF
TRBV6-5	TRBJ2-3	CASSYLRTDTQYF
TRBV5-1	TRBJ2-1	CASSQSTGSNEQFF
TRBV16	TRBJ2-7	CASSRSLAGPYEQYF
TRBV30	TRBJ2-7	CAWSVKGTYEQYF
TRBV15	TRBJ2-1	CATSPRRDRVSNEQFF
TRBV5-1	TRBJ2-6	CASSWDRGAGANVLTF
TRBV5-5	TRBJ2-7	CASSWGEVASSYEQYF